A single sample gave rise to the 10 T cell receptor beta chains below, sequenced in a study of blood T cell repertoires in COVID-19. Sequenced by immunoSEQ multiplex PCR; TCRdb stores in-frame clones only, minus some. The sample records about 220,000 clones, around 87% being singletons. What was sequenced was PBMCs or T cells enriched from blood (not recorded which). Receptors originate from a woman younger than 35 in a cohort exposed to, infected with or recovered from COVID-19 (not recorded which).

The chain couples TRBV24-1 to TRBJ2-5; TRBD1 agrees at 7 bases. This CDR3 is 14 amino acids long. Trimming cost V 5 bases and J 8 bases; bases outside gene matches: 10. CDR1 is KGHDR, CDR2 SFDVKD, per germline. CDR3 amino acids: CATSGSFEGATQYF. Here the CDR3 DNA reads TGTGCCACCAGTGGGTCATTTGAGGGGGCTACCCAGTACTTC.

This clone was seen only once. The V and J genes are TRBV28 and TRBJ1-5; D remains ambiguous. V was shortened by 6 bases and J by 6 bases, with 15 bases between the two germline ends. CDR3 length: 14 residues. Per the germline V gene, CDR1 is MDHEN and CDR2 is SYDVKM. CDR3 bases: TGTGCCAGCAGCCCTGAGTTGGGAGTTCAGCCCCAGCATTTT. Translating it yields CASSPELGVQPQHF.

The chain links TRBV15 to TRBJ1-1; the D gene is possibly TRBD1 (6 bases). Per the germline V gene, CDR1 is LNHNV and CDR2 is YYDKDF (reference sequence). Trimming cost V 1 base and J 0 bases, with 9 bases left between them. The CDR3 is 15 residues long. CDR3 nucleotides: TGTGCCACCAGCAGAGCAAGGGGGATGAACACTGAAGCTTTCTTT. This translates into CATSRARGMNTEAFF.

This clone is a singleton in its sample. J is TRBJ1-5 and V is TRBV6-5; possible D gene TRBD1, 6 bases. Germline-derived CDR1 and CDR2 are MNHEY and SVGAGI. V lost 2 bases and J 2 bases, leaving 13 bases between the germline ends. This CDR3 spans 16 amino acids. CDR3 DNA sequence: TGTGCCAGCAGTTACCCCAGGGGTGAAGGCAATCAGCCCCAGCATTTT. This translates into CASSYPRGEGNQPQHF.

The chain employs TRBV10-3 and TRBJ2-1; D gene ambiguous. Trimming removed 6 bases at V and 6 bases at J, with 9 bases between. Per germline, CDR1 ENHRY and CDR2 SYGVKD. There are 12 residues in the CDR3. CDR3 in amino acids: CAISPVSNEQFF. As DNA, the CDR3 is TGTGCCATCAGCCCAGTATCCAATGAGCAGTTCTTC.

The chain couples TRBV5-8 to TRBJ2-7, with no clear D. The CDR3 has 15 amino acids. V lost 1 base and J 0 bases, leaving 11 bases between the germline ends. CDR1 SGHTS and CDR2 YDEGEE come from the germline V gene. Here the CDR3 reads CASSLFPGPSYEQYF. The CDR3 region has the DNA TGTGCCAGCAGCTTGTTTCCTGGGCCCTCCTACGAGCAGTACTTC. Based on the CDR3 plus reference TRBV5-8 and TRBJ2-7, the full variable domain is EAGVTQSPTHLIKTRGQQATLRCSPISGHTSVYWYQQALGLGLQFLLWYDEGEERNRGNFPPRFSGRQFPNYSSELNVNALELEDSALYLCASSLFPGPSYEQYFGPGTRLTVT.

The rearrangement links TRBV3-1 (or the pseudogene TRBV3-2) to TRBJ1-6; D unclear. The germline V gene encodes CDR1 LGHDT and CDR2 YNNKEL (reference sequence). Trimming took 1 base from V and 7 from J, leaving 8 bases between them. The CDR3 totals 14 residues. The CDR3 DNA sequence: TGTGCCAGCAGCCAAGGATATAGAAATTCACCCCTCCACTTT. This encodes CASSQGYRNSPLHF.

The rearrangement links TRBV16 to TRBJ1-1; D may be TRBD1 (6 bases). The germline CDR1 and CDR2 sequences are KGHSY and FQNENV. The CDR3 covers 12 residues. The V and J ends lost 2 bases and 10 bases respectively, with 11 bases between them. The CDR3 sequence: CASSQVTGPAFF. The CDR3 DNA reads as TGTGCCAGCAGCCAAGTAACAGGGCCAGCTTTCTTT.

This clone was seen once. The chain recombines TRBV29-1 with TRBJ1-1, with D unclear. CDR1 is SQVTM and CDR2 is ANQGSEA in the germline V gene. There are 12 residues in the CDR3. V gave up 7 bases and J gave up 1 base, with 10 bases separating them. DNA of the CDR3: TGCAGCGCCTGGAGTGCGAACACTGAAGCTTTCTTT. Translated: CSAWSANTEAFF. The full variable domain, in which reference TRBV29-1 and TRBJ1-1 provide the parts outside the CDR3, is SAVISQKPSRDICQRGTSLTIQCQVDSQVTMMFWYRQQPGQSLTLIATANQGSEATYESGFVIDKFPISRPNLTFSTLTVSNMSPEDSSIYLCSAWSANTEAFFGQGTRLTVV.

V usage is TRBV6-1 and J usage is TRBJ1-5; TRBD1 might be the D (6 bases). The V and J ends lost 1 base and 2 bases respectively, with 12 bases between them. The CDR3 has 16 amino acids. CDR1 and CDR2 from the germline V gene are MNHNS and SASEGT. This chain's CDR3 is CASSEGWEGGNQPQHF. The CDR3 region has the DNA TGTGCCAGCAGTGAAGGATGGGAGGGGGGCAATCAGCCCCAGCATTTT.